This TCR beta chain was captured by sequencing in a study of blood T cell repertoires in COVID-19. Study background: PBMCs, B-cell-depleted T cells, or T cells were the source of the cDNA or gDNA that made up the material.

The CDR3 spans 14 residues. Trimming took off 0 bases at V and 2 bases at J, with 9 bases between the two ends. Germline V gene lookup returns CDR1 SGHRS and CDR2 YFSETQ. The data were produced by immunoSEQ multiplex PCR, yet TCRdb's version contains in-frame clones alone and is incomplete. In the table there are 95,000 to 150,000 clones, approximately 85% of which are singletons. Material: peripheral blood. This sequence originates from a woman aged 80 or over with COVID-19, enrolled during active disease. This chain connects TRBV5-1 to TRBJ2-7; tentative D call: TRBD2 (6 bases). The CDR3 sequence: CASSLGTGAYEQYF. DNA of the CDR3: TGCGCCAGCAGCTTGGGAACGGGAGCCTACGAGCAGTACTTC. The full variable domain, in which reference TRBV5-1 and TRBJ2-7 provide the parts outside the CDR3, is KAGVTQTPRYLIKTRGQQVTLSCSPISGHRSVSWYQQTPGQGLQFLFEYFSETQRNKGNFPGRFSGRQFSNSRSEMNVSTLELGDSALYLCASSLGTGAYEQYFGPGTRLTVT.